These 17 T cell receptor beta chains share one sample of origin, sequenced in a study of neurological immune-mediated disorders. Indicated time point: technical triplicate 2. TCRdb reprocessed the 5' RACE reads with MiXCR, giving one entry per CDR3 protein. The table records under 70,000 distinct CDR3 sequences, less than 25% of them present only once. Sequenced: PBMCs. The origin of the receptors is a man in his 60s with HTLV-1-associated myelopathy (HAM/TSP).

In this sample, this clonotype turned up many times. The chain combines TRBV7-2 with TRBJ1-2; no clear D. Germline V gene data show CDR1 as SGHTA and CDR2 as FQGNSA. Trimming took off 5 bases at V and 10 bases at J, with 20 bases between the two ends. The CDR3 runs 14 residues. The CDR3 DNA follows: TGTGCCAGCAGCCCGGTGAAGGGAATAAGCGTCTACACCTTC. Residues: CASSPVKGISVYTF.

The table lists this clonotype with many counts. The chain recombines TRBV5-8 with TRBJ2-6, with D possibly TRBD1 on 5 matching bases. Trimming stripped 3 bases from V and 4 bases from J, with 17 bases between. The CDR3 totals 17 residues. Germline CDR1 SGHTS, CDR2 YDEGEE. The CDR3 DNA reads as TGTGCCAGCAGCTCCAGGGTTGGTCCGGGCGGGGCCAACGTCCTGACTTTC. This sequence encodes CASSSRVGPGGANVLTF.

This chain links TRBV11-2 with TRBJ2-2, with 7 bases aligning to TRBD2. Looked up from germline, CDR1 is SGHAT and CDR2 is FQNNGV. V trimming: 1 base; J trimming: 6 bases; junction bases outside the gene matches: 5. CDR3 size: 15 residues. The chain's CDR3 is CASSLAGGVAGELFF. The DNA of the CDR3 is TGTGCCAGCAGCTTAGCGGGAGGTGTTGCCGGGGAGCTGTTTTTT.

This clonotype was recorded at least ten times. This chain joins TRBV20-1 and TRBJ1-2, with unresolved D. The CDR3 is 14 amino acids. Trimming took off 4 bases at V and 6 bases at J, with 18 bases between the two ends. Germline-derived CDR1 and CDR2 are DFQATT and SNEGSKA (reference sequence). The DNA of the CDR3 is TGCAGTGCTACCCGGACTGCCGATTTTCATGGCTACACCTTC. It specifies CSATRTADFHGYTF.

This rearrangement joins TRBV5-1 to TRBJ2-3, with 7 bases matching TRBD2. The length of the CDR3 is 16 residues. Germline CDR1 SGHRS, CDR2 YFSETQ. Germline trimming cut 4 bases from V and 4 bases from J; bases unmatched to any gene: 12. The CDR3 region is CASSNSGVGGADTQYF. The CDR3 bases are TGCGCCAGCAGCAACAGCGGAGTGGGGGGGGCAGATACGCAGTATTTT.

This clonotype has only a few counts. The chain couples TRBV28 to TRBJ2-7; the match to TRBD2 covers 8 bases. The CDR3 has 12 amino acids. V gave up 7 bases and J gave up 7 bases; unmatched junction bases: 6. Germline CDR1 MDHEN, CDR2 SYDVKM. DNA of the CDR3: TGTGCCAGCACCAACCGGGGGGGGGAGCAGTACTTC. Protein product: CASTNRGGEQYF. Using reference TRBV28 and TRBJ2-7 for the parts outside the CDR3, the full variable domain is DVKVTQSSRYLVKRTGEKVFLECVQDMDHENMFWYRQDPGLGLRLIYFSYDVKMKEKGDIPEGYSVSREKKERFSLILESASTNQTSMYLCASTNRGGEQYFGPGTRLTVT.

This clonotype was observed at least ten times. The rearrangement joins TRBV20-1 to TRBJ2-7; 9 nucleotides agree with TRBD1. CDR3 length: 15 residues. V lost 5 bases to trimming and J lost 4 bases; unmatched junction nucleotides: 12. From germline, CDR1 is DFQATT and CDR2 SNEGSKA (reference sequence). The CDR3 DNA reads as TGCAGTGCTTTGAGCCGGGACAGGGCGGCGTACGAGCAGTACTTC. Translating gives CSALSRDRAAYEQYF.

The chain joins TRBV29-1 to TRBJ2-4; 7 bases line up with TRBD1. V shed 6 bases and J 3 bases; nucleotides not matched to a gene: 23. This CDR3 region has 19 residues. In germline, CDR1 is SQVTM, CDR2 ANQGSEA. The CDR3 protein is CSVRSSPGQDRLGKNIQYF. The DNA of the CDR3 is TGCAGCGTCAGATCTAGTCCCGGACAGGATCGGTTAGGCAAAAACATTCAGTACTTC.

This chain joins TRBV4-2 and TRBJ2-1, with D unresolved. V lost 2 bases and J 4 bases, leaving 9 bases between the germline ends. Germline V gene sequence: CDR1 LGHNA, CDR2 YNFKEQ. The CDR3 totals 14 residues. The CDR3 region is CASSQSAEYNEQFF. CDR3 in DNA: TGTGCCAGCAGCCAATCTGCGGAATACAATGAGCAGTTCTTC.

This clonotype was seen only a few times. The chain is built from TRBV7-9 and TRBJ2-7; D perhaps matches TRBD1 (5 bases). CDR3 length: 14 residues. The ends were cut back, 0 bases at V and 3 bases at J, with 9 bases in the middle. Per the germline V gene, CDR1 is SEHNR and CDR2 is FQNEAQ (reference sequence). The CDR3 reads CASSLAPQGYEQYF. DNA for the CDR3: TGTGCCAGCAGCTTAGCGCCGCAGGGCTACGAGCAGTACTTC.

This clonotype is a singleton in its sample. J is TRBJ2-5 and V is TRBV3-1; TRBD2 agrees at 10 bases. Germline CDR1 reads LGHDT; CDR2 reads YNNKEL (reference sequence). The CDR3 has 15 amino acids. With 4 bases clipped from V and 4 bases from J, the junction kept 6 bases outside the gene matches. CDR3: CASSRGLANRETQYF. For the CDR3, the DNA is TGTGCCAGCAGCCGGGGACTAGCGAACCGAGAGACCCAGTACTTC.

J is TRBJ2-7 and V is TRBV21-1. TRBV21-1 is marked as a pseudogene. This CDR3 has 13 residues. Here the CDR3 DNA reads TGTGGCAGCAGCAAAGGGCACCCCTACGAGCAGTACTTC. Amino acids: CGSSKGHPYEQYF.

This clonotype was seen a few times. The V call is TRBV6-2 or TRBV6-3, the J call TRBJ2-3; 10 bases are shared with TRBD2. The V gene's germline CDR1 is MNHEY and CDR2 SVGEGT. The CDR3 has 15 amino acids. Germline trimming cut 5 bases from V and 1 base from J; bases unmatched to any gene: 3. As DNA, the CDR3 is TGTGCCAGCAGTATAGGGACTAGCGGCACAGATACGCAGTATTTT. Encoded protein: CASSIGTSGTDTQYF.

The table lists this clonotype with many counts. The CDR3 is CASTASGSQHF. The CDR3 nucleotides are TGTGCCAGCACCGCCTCGGGGTCTCAGCATTTT. This rearrangement joins TRBV12-3 or TRBV12-4 to TRBJ1-5, with D hard to call. The CDR3 extends over 11 amino acids. V was clipped by 7 bases and J by 13 bases, with 14 bases between them.

The sample holds many counts of this clonotype. The CDR3 loop reads CASSVEAGGTQYF. The DNA of the CDR3 is TGTGCCAGCAGCGTAGAAGCGGGAGGTACGCAGTATTTT. The V gene is TRBV9, the J gene TRBJ2-3; TRBD2 aligns across 9 bases. Trimming took 0 bases from V and 8 from J; bases not matched to a gene: 1. The germline V gene has CDR1 SGDLS and CDR2 YYNGEE. The CDR3 runs 13 residues.

The rearrangement joins TRBV5-1 to TRBJ1-1; the D gene is possibly TRBD1 (5 bases). In germline, CDR1 is SGHRS, CDR2 YFSETQ. Trimming removed 0 bases at V and 7 bases at J, with 13 bases between. The CDR3 runs 14 residues. In DNA, the CDR3 is TGCGCCAGCAGCTTGGACGTAGGGGTTAATGAAGCTTTCTTT. Encoded protein: CASSLDVGVNEAFF.

J is TRBJ1-1 and V is TRBV20-1; D is unclear. The CDR3 totals 12 residues. The germline V gene encodes CDR1 DFQATT and CDR2 SNEGSKA (reference sequence). Trimming stripped 1 base from V and 6 bases from J, with 9 bases between. CDR3 sequence reads: CSARARTPEAFF. As DNA, the CDR3 is TGCAGTGCTAGAGCCAGAACCCCTGAAGCTTTCTTT.